This T cell receptor (beta chain) comes out of a study of CD8+ T cells in alopecia areata. Study-wide context: Tofacitinib ran 6 to 18 months, followed by 6 months off drug.

Germline CDR1 reads SGHAT; CDR2 reads FQNNGV. Trimming took off 5 bases at V and 5 bases at J, with 12 bases between the two ends. The CDR3 runs 13 residues. cDNA serving as the sequencing template came from extracted, reverse transcribed RNA. TCRdb's table, derived via immunoSEQ multiplex PCR, lists solely in-frame clones and lacks some. The sample lists about 87,000 clones, around 70% occurring once. Specified treatment: oral pan-JAK inhibitor, 5-10 mg twice daily. As part of sample collection, lesional scalp punch biopsies and peripheral blood were taken from alopecia areata patients. This sample comprised CD8+ T cells sorted from blood, obtained at week 44, from a patient treated with tofacitinib. The TCR originated in a human donor with alopecia areata. The rearrangement joins TRBV11-2 to TRBJ1-1, with unresolved D. CDR3 DNA sequence: TGTGCCAGCAGCCCAAGGGCAGCGACTGAAGCTTTCTTT. This translates into CASSPRAATEAFF.